The source of this T cell receptor (beta chain) is a study of early T cells in non-severe SARS-CoV-2 infection (dated by TCRdb to 2020 to 2023). The study in broad terms: Because TCR sequencing relied on bulk RNA taken from unsorted whole blood, pairing of alpha and beta chains was not possible. On the study overall, not on this receptor specifically: Matching against VDJdb was skewed toward anti-spike CD8 responses, likely underestimated virus-specific expansions, and missed private and CD4 specificities.

Preparation of the library involved 5' RACE. Instrument on record: NextSeq 500. Unique molecular identifiers were attached to individual cDNA molecules in the TCR library protocol so that sequencing error and PCR bias could be corrected. TCR alpha and beta chains were both sequenced, and the abundances of alpha and beta sequences in each sample were closely correlated with each other. Per the original workflow: V gene, J gene and CDR3 annotation of TCR sequences was performed with Decombinator V4. TCRs were defined as expanded if a significant change between any two time points was detected under a Poisson model with p below 0.0001. TCR abundances were normalised to the total number of TCRs sequenced per sample and expressed as counts per million. TRAV1-2 paired with TRAJ12, TRAJ20 or TRAJ33 defined MAIT TCRs, while TRAV10 paired with TRAJ18 defined iNKT TCRs. A search of VDJdb, accessed on 1 November 2021, was run for TCRs annotated to CMV, EBV and SARS-CoV-2, with TCRs annotated for multiple antigens excluded. TCRdb passed the public sequencing reads through fastp at Q25 and MiXCR, retaining productive beta sequences. Each CDR3 protein appears once, grouped with its most common genes and DNA. V and J calls and clone size were set by TCRdb, not the authors. This sample lists 85,000 to 95,000 distinct CDR3 sequences; about 15% were detected once. The ten largest clones capture 0.58% of the sample.

According to the germline V gene (reference sequence), CDR1 reads SEHNR and CDR2 reads FQNEAQ. The CDR3 starts with the cysteine, ends with the phenylalanine, and has 15 residues. The retained sequence is limited to the CDR3, 45 bases, with the frame set at the first base. V drops 0 bases and J drops 7 bases, leaving 10 bases in between. This clonotype was detected a few times. What this receptor recognizes is not known. No base quality values were provided; no much bigger clone lies one nucleotide off. This was a case-control study nested in a cohort of healthcare workers in London, UK, who had nasopharyngeal swab PCR tests and blood samples taken every week. Healthcare workers were recruited during the week of the UK lockdown, between 23 and 31 March 2020, and followed weekly for up to about 15 weeks.

The sample consisted of whole blood. The chain is made from TRBV7-9 and TRBJ1-6, with the identity of the D gene unclear. This receptor was identified in an adult who was a healthcare worker with PCR-confirmed SARS-CoV-2 infection or an uninfected control (not recorded which). In nucleotides, the sequence is TGTGCCAGCAGCTTAGCGGACGGATCAAATTCACCCCTCCACTTT. The resulting protein is CASSLADGSNSPLHF. Full variable domain (CDR3 extended with the reference TRBV7-9 and TRBJ1-6 proteins): DTGVSQNPRHKITKRGQNVTFRCDPISEHNRLYWYRQTLGQGPEFLTYFQNEAQLEKSRLLSDRFSAERPKGSFSTLEIQRTEQGDSAMYLCASSLADGSNSPLHFGNGTRLTVT.